These 3 T cell receptor beta chains came from one sample sequenced in a study of CD8 T cells in ankylosing spondylitis. Via MiXCR, TCRdb re-called the 5' RACE reads, giving one row per CDR3 protein. The sample has some 130,000 distinct CDR3 sequences; 6% to 8% are singletons. The sample was blood, either unsorted or a sorted T cell fraction (not recorded which). Receptor source: a female donor with ankylosing spondylitis or in good health (not recorded which).

This clonotype was counted many times. In DNA form, the CDR3 reads TGTGCCAGCAGCTTAGCCCAGGGCCCAAATCAGCCCCAGCATTTT. This sequence encodes CASSLAQGPNQPQHF. The V and J genes are TRBV7-9 and TRBJ1-5; tentative D call: TRBD1 (5 bases). The V and J ends lost 0 bases and 4 bases respectively, with 10 bases between them. The CDR3 is 15 residues long. CDR1 SEHNR and CDR2 FQNEAQ come from the germline V gene (reference sequence).

The sample holds many counts of this clonotype. The rearrangement joins TRBV24-1 to TRBJ2-3; the D gene is possibly TRBD2 (5 bases). Germline lookup yields CDR1 KGHDR and CDR2 SFDVKD. The CDR3 runs 14 residues. Trimming cost V 4 bases and J 3 bases, with 10 bases left between them. The chain's CDR3 is CATSEEGMTDTQYF. CDR3 coding DNA: TGTGCCACCAGTGAAGAGGGTATGACAGATACGCAGTATTTT.

This clonotype has ten or more counts. It is unclear where the CDR3 begins or ends on the DNA, so no DNA is shown, and the CDR3 is as TCRdb lists it. This chain connects TRBV18 to TRBJ1-3. The CDR3 numbers 15 amino acids, ends counted. In germline, CDR1 is KGHSH, CDR2 LQKENI. The CDR3 reads CASSPYFGDGNTIYF.